A selection of T cell receptor beta chains follows, all from one sample in a study of CD8 T cells in ankylosing spondylitis. A single record per CDR3 protein comes from TCRdb applying MiXCR to the 5' RACE reads. The profile shows about 540,000 distinct CDR3 sequences, approximately 11% of them singletons. The sequencing input was blood, either unsorted or a sorted T cell fraction (not recorded which). The source is a male donor with ankylosing spondylitis. CDR3s include the opening cysteine and the closing phenylalanine or tryptophan. The D gene is left open where the match is weak. Size is stated for part of the rows, as once, few or many counts, or as a class when the clone is expanded.

TRBV7-2	TRBD1	many	TRBJ1-1	CASRDTGGTEAFF	TGTGCCAGCAGGGACACAGGGGGCACTGAAGCTTTCTTT
TRBV20-1	.	many	TRBJ2-1	CSARDRGGIYNEQFF	TGCAGTGCTAGAGACAGAGGAGGGATCTACAATGAGCAGTTCTTC
TRBV3-1	TRBD2	few	TRBJ2-2	CASSQEPGGPDTGELFF	TGTGCCAGCAGCCAAGAGCCGGGAGGGCCGGATACCGGGGAGCTGTTTTTT
TRBV4-2	.	many	TRBJ1-5	CASSQGSRGTQHF	TGTGCCAGCAGCCAGGGGAGCCGGGGGACCCAGCATTTT
TRBV20-1	.	.	TRBJ1-2	CSAGGGQATYYGYTF	TGCAGTGCCGGGGGAGGGCAGGCGACGTACTATGGCTACACCTTC
TRBV3-1	TRBD1	.	TRBJ1-1	CASSGLRDSLMNTEAFF	TGTGCCAGCAGCGGACTCCGGGACAGTCTTATGAACACTGAAGCTTTCTTT
TRBV11-3	TRBD1	few	TRBJ2-3	CASSLEGDRAYTDTQYF	TGTGCCAGCAGCTTAGAGGGAGACAGGGCCTACACAGATACGCAGTATTTT
TRBV5-5	TRBD1	.	TRBJ2-2	CASSSGRQGVGTGELFF	TGTGCCAGCAGCTCGGGAAGACAGGGGGTGGGCACCGGGGAGCTGTTTTTT
TRBV20-1	.	few	TRBJ2-7	CSATQAYEQYF	TGCAGTGCTACACAGGCCTACGAGCAGTACTTC
TRBV9	.	few	TRBJ1-6	CASSVREQTFNSPLHF	TGTGCCAGCAGCGTTCGAGAACAGACCTTTAATTCACCCCTCCACTTT
TRBV20-1	.	many	TRBJ1-5	CSFSRGYNQPQHF	TGCAGTTTCTCCCGCGGCTACAATCAGCCCCAGCATTTT
TRBV18	.	.	TRBJ2-2	CASSPWDTALDTGELFF	TGTGCCAGCTCACCATGGGACACAGCACTGGACACCGGGGAGCTGTTTTTT
TRBV3-1	.	few	TRBJ2-1	CASRRNNEQFF	TGTGCCAGCAGACGAAACAATGAGCAGTTCTTC
TRBV2	.	.	TRBJ2-2	CASRFYTGELFF	TGTGCCAGCAGATTCTATACCGGGGAGCTGTTTTTT
TRBV20-1	TRBD2	.	TRBJ2-7	CSVSLAGGQDSYEQYF	TGCAGTGTGTCGCTAGCGGGAGGTCAGGACTCCTACGAGCAGTACTTC
TRBV12-3/TRBV12-4	.	few	TRBJ1-3	CASRQGRISGNTIYF	TGTGCCAGCAGGCAGGGACGGATCTCTGGAAACACCATATATTTT